The rows below give T cell receptor beta chains drawn from one sample of a study of T cells in Graves' hyperthyroidism and ophthalmopathy. TCRdb used MiXCR to reprocess the multiplex PCR reads, holding one entry per CDR3 protein. Of some 500,000 distinct CDR3 sequences listed, under 15% are singletons. Sequencing was carried out using blood. The receptors shown here come from a woman between 18 and 29 years old with Graves' hyperthyroidism. Each CDR3 is given with its conserved first and last residue. Each record gives: V gene, J gene, clone size, D gene, CDR3 DNA, CDR3 protein. The D gene is left open where the match is weak. The size of a clone is reported for some rows only, either as once, few or many, or as a class for expanded clones.

V: TRBV30
J: TRBJ2-2
size: many
D: -
DNA: TGTGCCTGGATTATAGGAGGTTACGACACCGGGGAGCTGTTTTTT
CDR3: CAWIIGGYDTGELFF

V: TRBV12-3/TRBV12-4
J: TRBJ2-7
size: many
D: TRBD2
DNA: TGTGCCAGCGGGACTAGCGGGCCCGAGCAGTACTTC
CDR3: CASGTSGPEQYF

V: TRBV7-9
J: TRBJ2-3
size: many
D: -
DNA: TGTGCCAGCAGCTTAGTGGGTCTAGCCTTGCAGTATTTT
CDR3: CASSLVGLALQYF

V: TRBV6-1
J: TRBJ1-1
size: few
D: -
DNA: TGTGCCAGCAGTGAGGGGGGATCCTACACTGAAGCTTTCTTT
CDR3: CASSEGGSYTEAFF

V: TRBV20-1
J: TRBJ2-1
size: few
D: TRBD2
DNA: TGCAGTGCTAGAGATCTGCGGGAGTACCACAATGAGCAGTTCTTC
CDR3: CSARDLREYHNEQFF

V: TRBV5-1
J: TRBJ2-5
size: -
D: TRBD2
DNA: TGCGCCAGCAGCCCCCGAGCGGGAGAGGGGGAGACCCAGTACTTC
CDR3: CASSPRAGEGETQYF

V: TRBV5-1
J: TRBJ2-5
size: few
D: -
DNA: TGCGCCAGCAGCGGGGAAGGGGGAGAGACCCAGTACTTC
CDR3: CASSGEGGETQYF

V: TRBV29-1
J: TRBJ1-2
size: many
D: -
DNA: TGCAGCGTTGAAGTCAGATTTGGAGGCTACACCTTC
CDR3: CSVEVRFGGYTF

V: TRBV15
J: TRBJ2-5
size: many
D: -
DNA: TGTGCCACCAGCAGAGGAACATCTTGGGAGACCCAGTACTTC
CDR3: CATSRGTSWETQYF

V: TRBV9
J: TRBJ1-1
size: many
D: -
DNA: TGTGCCAGCAGCGCCGGGACTTGGGGCGAAGCTTTCTTT
CDR3: CASSAGTWGEAFF

V: TRBV24-1
J: TRBJ2-2
size: many
D: -
DNA: TGTGCCACCAGTGATGCCGCCGACACCGGGGAGCTGTTTTTT
CDR3: CATSDAADTGELFF

V: TRBV12-3/TRBV12-4
J: TRBJ2-5
size: few
D: TRBD2
DNA: TGTGCCAGCAGCCGGACTAAGCGGGACCCGCAAGAGACCCAGTACTTC
CDR3: CASSRTKRDPQETQYF

V: TRBV19
J: TRBJ1-1
size: many
D: -
DNA: TGTGCCAGTAAAAACACCTTAAACACTGAAGCTTTCTTT
CDR3: CASKNTLNTEAFF

V: TRBV18
J: TRBJ2-2
size: many
D: TRBD1
DNA: TGTGCCAGCTCACCACAGGGGGCGGACACCGGGGAGCTGTTTTTT
CDR3: CASSPQGADTGELFF

V: TRBV5-1
J: TRBJ2-3
size: many
D: TRBD1
DNA: TGCGCCAGCAGCGCACCGGGACAGGGCACAGATACGCAGTATTTT
CDR3: CASSAPGQGTDTQYF

V: TRBV12-3/TRBV12-4
J: TRBJ2-1
size: many
D: TRBD2
DNA: TGTGCCAGCAGTTTAGAAGCGGGAGGAGTGAATGAGCAGTTCTTC
CDR3: CASSLEAGGVNEQFF

V: TRBV20-1
J: TRBJ1-5
size: few
D: -
DNA: TGCAGTGCACCGACAGACGGGAGCAATCAGCCCCAGCATTTT
CDR3: CSAPTDGSNQPQHF

V: TRBV6-1
J: TRBJ1-1
size: many
D: -
DNA: TGTGCCAGCAGTTTACCGGGATTTGTAGGGGCTTTCTTT
CDR3: CASSLPGFVGAFF

V: TRBV20-1
J: TRBJ2-1
size: -
D: TRBD2
DNA: TGCAGTGCTCTTACGGGACTAGCGGGAGTTGAGCAGTTCTTC
CDR3: CSALTGLAGVEQFF

V: TRBV7-3
J: TRBJ1-1
size: few
D: TRBD1
DNA: TGTGCCAGCAGGTCCGGGACAGGGTCCTGGTCGGCCACTGAAGCTTTCTTT
CDR3: CASRSGTGSWSATEAFF

V: TRBV12-3/TRBV12-4
J: TRBJ2-2
size: -
D: TRBD1
DNA: TGTGCCAGCAGTTCCCAGGCGGGACAGGGTGACACCGGGGAGCTGTTTTTT
CDR3: CASSSQAGQGDTGELFF

V: TRBV7-9
J: TRBJ1-1
size: few
D: TRBD1
DNA: TGTGCCAGCAGCGTGGGACAGTTGGACACTGAAGCTTTCTTT
CDR3: CASSVGQLDTEAFF

V: TRBV10-3
J: TRBJ1-1
size: many
D: -
DNA: TGTGCCATCACGGCGGGGAGGTACACTGAAGCTTTCTTT
CDR3: CAITAGRYTEAFF

V: TRBV7-9
J: TRBJ1-1
size: -
D: TRBD1
DNA: TGTGCCAGCAGCTTAAGGGACCCGGGACAGGGGCAAAACACTGAAGCTTTCTTT
CDR3: CASSLRDPGQGQNTEAFF

V: TRBV12-3/TRBV12-4
J: TRBJ2-1
size: few
D: TRBD1
DNA: TGTGCCAGCAGTCCCCGACAGGGGGTTGAGCAGTTCTTC
CDR3: CASSPRQGVEQFF

V: TRBV30
J: TRBJ2-2
size: many
D: TRBD2
DNA: TGTGCCGGCAGCGGGAGCGCGGGGGAGCTGTTTTTT
CDR3: CAGSGSAGELFF

V: TRBV5-1
J: TRBJ1-1
size: many
D: -
DNA: TGCGCCAGCAGCTTGGAGGGCAGCATGAACACTGAAGCTTTCTTT
CDR3: CASSLEGSMNTEAFF

V: TRBV19
J: TRBJ1-1
size: few
D: TRBD1
DNA: TGTGCCAGTAGTACCCAGGGACAGGGTGAAGCTTTCTTT
CDR3: CASSTQGQGEAFF

V: TRBV9
J: TRBJ2-3
size: few
D: TRBD2
DNA: TGTGCCAGCAGCGGAACTCTAGCGGGTGGACCAGATACGCAGTATTTT
CDR3: CASSGTLAGGPDTQYF

V: TRBV20-1
J: TRBJ1-4
size: few
D: TRBD1
DNA: TGCAGTGCTAGGGGCCTACCGGGACAGCTAAATGAAAAACTGTTTTTT
CDR3: CSARGLPGQLNEKLFF

V: TRBV7-9
J: TRBJ2-7
size: many
D: -
DNA: TGTGCCAGCAGCCCTCAAAGGGAAGACGAGCAGTACTTC
CDR3: CASSPQREDEQYF

V: TRBV29-1
J: TRBJ2-7
size: many
D: -
DNA: TGCAGCGTTGCCCCAGGTCGGGTCGGCACCTACGAGCAGTACTTC
CDR3: CSVAPGRVGTYEQYF

V: TRBV12-3/TRBV12-4
J: TRBJ2-1
size: many
D: TRBD2
DNA: TGTGCCAGCAGTTTGCCTGGTGTGGGGGGGTCTAGAAAAACCAATGAGCAGTTCTTC
CDR3: CASSLPGVGGSRKTNEQFF

V: TRBV29-1
J: TRBJ2-2
size: many
D: -
DNA: TGCAGCGTTCTGGGTAGCACCGGGGAGCTGTTTTTT
CDR3: CSVLGSTGELFF

V: TRBV7-9
J: TRBJ2-7
size: -
D: TRBD2
DNA: TGTGCCAGCAGCCAAGGCAGACTAGCGGACTACGAGCAGTACTTC
CDR3: CASSQGRLADYEQYF

V: TRBV4-1
J: TRBJ2-4
size: few
D: -
DNA: TGCGCCAGCAGCCAAGGAACAGGGGCCAAAAACATTCAGTACTTC
CDR3: CASSQGTGAKNIQYF

V: TRBV2
J: TRBJ2-2
size: -
D: TRBD1
DNA: TGTGCCAGCAGCCGGGACAGGGTCACCAGGGAGCTGTTTTTT
CDR3: CASSRDRVTRELFF

V: TRBV5-1
J: TRBJ2-3
size: -
D: -
DNA: TGCGCCAGCAGCCCACGGAGGGACTTCTCTAGCACAGATACGCAGTATTTT
CDR3: CASSPRRDFSSTDTQYF

V: TRBV6-5
J: TRBJ2-7
size: many
D: -
DNA: TGTGCCAGCAGTTACTCACAAGCGAGCTACGAGCAGTACTTC
CDR3: CASSYSQASYEQYF

V: TRBV12-3/TRBV12-4
J: TRBJ1-1
size: few
D: -
DNA: TGTGCCAGCAGCCAAACGAATTCCGGTAAAGCTTTCTTT
CDR3: CASSQTNSGKAFF

V: TRBV30
J: TRBJ1-3
size: few
D: -
DNA: TGTGCCTGGAGTGTACGAATGAGTGGAAACACCATATATTTT
CDR3: CAWSVRMSGNTIYF

V: TRBV6-1
J: TRBJ1-1
size: -
D: -
DNA: TGTGCCAGCATACTTGGGGACTCGGTAGCTTTCTTT
CDR3: CASILGDSVAFF

V: TRBV3-1
J: TRBJ2-1
size: few
D: -
DNA: TGTGCCAGCAGCCAAGAGTCGGGACTCGAGAATAACAATGAGCAGTTCTTC
CDR3: CASSQESGLENNNEQFF

V: TRBV20-1
J: TRBJ2-7
size: many
D: TRBD2
DNA: TGCAGTGCCCCGGTTAGGGGAGGGCCGCCCTACGAGCAGTACTTC
CDR3: CSAPVRGGPPYEQYF

V: TRBV12-3/TRBV12-4
J: TRBJ2-5
size: many
D: -
DNA: TGTGCCAGCAGTTTAGGGGGGTATGTGGGGCCGGGAGAGACCCAGTACTTC
CDR3: CASSLGGYVGPGETQYF

V: TRBV2
J: TRBJ2-1
size: many
D: TRBD2
DNA: TGTGCCAGCAGTGAGACTAGCGGGAGATACAATGAGCAGTTCTTC
CDR3: CASSETSGRYNEQFF

V: TRBV5-1
J: TRBJ1-6
size: -
D: -
DNA: TGCGCCAGCAGCTTGTATTGGGGTAGTTCACCCCTCCACTTT
CDR3: CASSLYWGSSPLHF

V: TRBV7-7
J: TRBJ2-1
size: few
D: TRBD1
DNA: TGTGCTAGCAGCTTACCTTGGGACAGTCGGGATGAGCAGTTCTTC
CDR3: CASSLPWDSRDEQFF

V: TRBV6-4
J: TRBJ2-3
size: -
D: -
DNA: TGTGCCAGCAGTGAACGGCCCAGCACAGATACGCAGTATTTT
CDR3: CASSERPSTDTQYF